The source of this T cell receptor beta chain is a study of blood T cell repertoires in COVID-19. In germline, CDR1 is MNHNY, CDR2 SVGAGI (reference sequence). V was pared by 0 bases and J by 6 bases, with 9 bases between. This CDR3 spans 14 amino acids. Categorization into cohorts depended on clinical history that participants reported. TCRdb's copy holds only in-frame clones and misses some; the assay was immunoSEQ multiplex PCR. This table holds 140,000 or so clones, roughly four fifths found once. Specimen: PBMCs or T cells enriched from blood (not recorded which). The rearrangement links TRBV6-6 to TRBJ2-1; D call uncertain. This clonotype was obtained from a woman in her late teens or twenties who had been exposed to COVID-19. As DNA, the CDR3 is TGTGCCAGCAGTTACTCGAGACTTTCCAATGAGCAGTTCTTC. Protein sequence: CASSYSRLSNEQFF.